Listed here are 8 T cell receptor beta chains from one sample, sequenced in a study of blood T cell repertoires in COVID-19. This table comes from immunoSEQ multiplex PCR, and its TCRdb copy is limited to in-frame clones, with some not included. This sample has tens of thousands of clones; 80% to 90% occur once, and the top ten carry about 5.3%. Sample: peripheral blood. The receptors come from a man aged 45-65 years with active COVID-19.

The chain joins TRBV20-1 to TRBJ2-7, with D uncertain. The CDR3 sequence is 11 residues long. Trimming removed 6 bases from V and 2 bases from J, with 8 bases in between. Germline V gives CDR1 DFQATT, CDR2 SNEGSKA (reference sequence). Written as DNA, the CDR3 is TGCAGTGCGGCAGAAACCTACGAGCAGTACTTC. This codes for CSAAETYEQYF.

The V gene is TRBV5-1, the J gene TRBJ2-1, with 9 bases fitting TRBD2. Germline lookup yields CDR1 SGHRS and CDR2 YFSETQ. The CDR3 totals 17 residues. Trimming took 0 bases from V and 3 from J; bases not matched to a gene: 7. CDR3 amino acids: CASSLGLAEEGYNEQFF. Here the CDR3 DNA reads TGCGCCAGCAGCTTGGGACTAGCGGAGGAGGGCTACAATGAGCAGTTCTTC.

The rearrangement joins TRBV19 to TRBJ1-6; D uncertain. Trimming removed 2 bases from V and 7 bases from J, with 12 bases in between. The germline V gene encodes CDR1 LNHDA and CDR2 SQIVND (reference sequence). CDR3 length: 15 amino acids. The CDR3 DNA sequence: TGTGCCAGTAGTATAAATAGACAAGAAAATTCACCCCTCCACTTT. It specifies CASSINRQENSPLHF.

This chain joins TRBV5-1 and TRBJ2-2, with a possible D match to TRBD1 (6 bases). Germline CDR1 reads SGHRS; CDR2 reads YFSETQ. V was clipped by 5 bases and J by 0 bases, with 8 bases between them. CDR3 length: 14 amino acids. The chain's CDR3 is CASSSGANTGELFF. The CDR3 coding sequence is TGCGCCAGCAGTTCAGGGGCGAACACCGGGGAGCTGTTTTTT.

V and J are TRBV18 and TRBJ1-3, with D uncertain. Germline V lookup: CDR1 KGHSH, CDR2 LQKENI. The CDR3 extends over 15 amino acids. V lost 3 bases and J 0 bases, leaving 9 bases between the germline ends. The CDR3 reads CASSPAGSSGNTIYF. CDR3 nucleotides: TGTGCCAGCTCACCCGCTGGTAGCTCTGGAAACACCATATATTTT. The full variable domain, in which reference TRBV18 and TRBJ1-3 provide the parts outside the CDR3, is NAGVMQNPRHLVRRRGQEARLRCSPMKGHSHVYWYRQLPEEGLKFMVYLQKENIIDESGMPKERFSAEFPKEGPSILRIQQVVRGDSAAYFCASSPAGSSGNTIYFGEGSWLTVV.

This chain links TRBV11-2 with TRBJ2-7; D not resolved. CDR1 and CDR2 (germline): SGHAT, FQNNGV. V was pared by 5 bases and J by 7 bases, with 21 bases between. The CDR3 spans 15 residues. CDR3 loop: CASSPHAVLTEEQYF. In DNA, the CDR3 is TGTGCCAGCAGCCCCCACGCGGTACTAACGGAGGAGCAGTACTTC.

By share, this clone ranks as medium-sized. J is TRBJ1-1 and V is TRBV27; TRBD1 matches at 12 bases. This CDR3 spans 17 amino acids. With 0 bases clipped from V and 6 bases from J, the junction kept 8 bases outside the gene matches. Germline CDR1 MNHEY, CDR2 SMNVEV (reference sequence). CDR3 DNA: TGTGCCAGCAGTTTATCCGGGACAGGGGGCCCGGTCGCTGAAGCTTTCTTT. This encodes CASSLSGTGGPVAEAFF.

This CDR3 reads CAWSVTQREGRNPKNEQFF. The CDR3 DNA follows: TGTGCCTGGAGTGTTACCCAGCGGGAGGGCCGGAATCCGAAAAATGAGCAGTTCTTC. This chain joins TRBV30 and TRBJ2-1; 10 bases match TRBD2. The CDR3 runs to 19 residues. J gave up 7 bases and V 0 bases, and 18 bases lay outside the gene matches. Germline V gene sequence: CDR1 GTSNPN, CDR2 SVGIG (reference sequence).